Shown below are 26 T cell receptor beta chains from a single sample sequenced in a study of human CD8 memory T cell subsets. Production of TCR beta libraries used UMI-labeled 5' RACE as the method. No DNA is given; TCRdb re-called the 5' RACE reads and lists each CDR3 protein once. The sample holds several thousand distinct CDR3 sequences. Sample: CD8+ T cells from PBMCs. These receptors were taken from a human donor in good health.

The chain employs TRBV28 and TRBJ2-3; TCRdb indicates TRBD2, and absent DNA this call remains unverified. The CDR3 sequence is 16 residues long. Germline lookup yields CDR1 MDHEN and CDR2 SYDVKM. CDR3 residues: CASSSPPREYADTQYF.

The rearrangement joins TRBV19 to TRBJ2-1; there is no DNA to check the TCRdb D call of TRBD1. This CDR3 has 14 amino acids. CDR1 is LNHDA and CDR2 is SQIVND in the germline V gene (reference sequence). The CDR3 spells CASTPTGGINEQFF.

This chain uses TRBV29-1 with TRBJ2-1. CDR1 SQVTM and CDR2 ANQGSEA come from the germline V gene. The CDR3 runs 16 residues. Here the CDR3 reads CSVEENEGYSYNEQFF.

CDR3: CATSDFAEGNEQFF. The chain uses TRBV24-1 and TRBJ2-1; the D call from TCRdb, TRBD2, cannot be confirmed without DNA. Per the germline V gene, CDR1 is KGHDR and CDR2 is SFDVKD. CDR3 length equals 14 residues.

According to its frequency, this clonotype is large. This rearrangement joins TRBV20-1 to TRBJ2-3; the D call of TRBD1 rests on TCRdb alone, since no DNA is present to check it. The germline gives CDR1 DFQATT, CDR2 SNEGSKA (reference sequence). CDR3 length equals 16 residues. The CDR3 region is CSARGSGSGQPDTQYF.

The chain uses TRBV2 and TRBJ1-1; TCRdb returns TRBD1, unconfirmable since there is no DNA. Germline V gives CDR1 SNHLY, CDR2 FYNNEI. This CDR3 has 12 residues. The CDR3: CARDRPNTEAFF.

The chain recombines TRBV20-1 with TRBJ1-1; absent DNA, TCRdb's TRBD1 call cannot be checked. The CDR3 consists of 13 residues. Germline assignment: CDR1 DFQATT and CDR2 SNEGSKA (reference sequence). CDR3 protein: CSASGGADTEAFF.

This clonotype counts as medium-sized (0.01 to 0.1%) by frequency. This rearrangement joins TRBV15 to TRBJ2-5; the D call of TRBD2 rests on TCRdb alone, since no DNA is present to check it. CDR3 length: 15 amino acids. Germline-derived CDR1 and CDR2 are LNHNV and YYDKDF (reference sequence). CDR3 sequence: CATSSRLAGRETQYF.

This chain's CDR3 is CASSPPGLVREQFF. The gene calls are TRBV3-1 and TRBJ2-1; checking the TCRdb D call of TRBD2 is not possible without DNA. Germline lookup yields CDR1 LGHDT and CDR2 YNNKEL (reference sequence). This CDR3 region has 14 residues.

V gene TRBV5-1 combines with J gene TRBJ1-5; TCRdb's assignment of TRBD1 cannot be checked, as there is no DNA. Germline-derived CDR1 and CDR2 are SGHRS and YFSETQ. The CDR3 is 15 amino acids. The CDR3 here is CASSPGEFSNQPQHF.

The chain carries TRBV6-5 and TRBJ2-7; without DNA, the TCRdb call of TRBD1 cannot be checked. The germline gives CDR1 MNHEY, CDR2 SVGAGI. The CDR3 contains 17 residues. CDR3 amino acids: CASSYSGQGAISYEQYF.

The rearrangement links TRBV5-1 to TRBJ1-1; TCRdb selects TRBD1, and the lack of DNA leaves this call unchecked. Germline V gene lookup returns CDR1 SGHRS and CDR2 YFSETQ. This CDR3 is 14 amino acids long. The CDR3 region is CASSPDRVVWEAFF.

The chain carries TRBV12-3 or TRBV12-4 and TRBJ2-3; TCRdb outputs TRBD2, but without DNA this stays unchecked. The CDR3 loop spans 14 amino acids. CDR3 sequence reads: CASSSLSLTDTQYF.

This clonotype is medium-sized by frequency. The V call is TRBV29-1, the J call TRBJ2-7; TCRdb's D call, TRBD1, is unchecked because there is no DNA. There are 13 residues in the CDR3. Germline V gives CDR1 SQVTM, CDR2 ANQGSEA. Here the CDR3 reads CSVEDRGGYEQYF.

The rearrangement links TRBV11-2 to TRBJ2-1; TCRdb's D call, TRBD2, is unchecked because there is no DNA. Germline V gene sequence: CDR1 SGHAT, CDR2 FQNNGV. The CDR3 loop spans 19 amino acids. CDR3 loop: CASSPSEIGLAGAYNEQFF. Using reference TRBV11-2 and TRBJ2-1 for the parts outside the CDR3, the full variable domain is EAGVAQSPRYKIIEKRQSVAFWCNPISGHATLYWYQQILGQGPKLLIQFQNNGVVDDSQLPKDRFSAERLKGVDSTLKIQPAKLEDSAVYLCASSPSEIGLAGAYNEQFFGPGTRLTVL.

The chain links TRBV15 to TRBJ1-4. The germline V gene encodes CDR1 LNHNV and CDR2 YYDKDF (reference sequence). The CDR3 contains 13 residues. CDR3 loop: CATSSRGREKLFF.

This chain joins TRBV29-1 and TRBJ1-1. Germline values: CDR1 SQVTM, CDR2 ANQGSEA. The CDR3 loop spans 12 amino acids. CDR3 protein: CSVDLGPTEAFF.

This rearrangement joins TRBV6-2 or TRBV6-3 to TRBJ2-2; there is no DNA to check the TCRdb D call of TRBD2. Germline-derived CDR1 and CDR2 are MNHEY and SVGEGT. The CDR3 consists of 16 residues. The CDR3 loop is CASRPGLAANTGELFF.

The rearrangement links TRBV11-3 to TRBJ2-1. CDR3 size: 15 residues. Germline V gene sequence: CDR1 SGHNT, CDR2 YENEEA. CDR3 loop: CASSLTKYPSDEQFF.

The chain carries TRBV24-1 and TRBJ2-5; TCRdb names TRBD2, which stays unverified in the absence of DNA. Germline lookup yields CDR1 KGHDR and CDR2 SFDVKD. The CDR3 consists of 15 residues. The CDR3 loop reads CATSDLSGIQETQYF.

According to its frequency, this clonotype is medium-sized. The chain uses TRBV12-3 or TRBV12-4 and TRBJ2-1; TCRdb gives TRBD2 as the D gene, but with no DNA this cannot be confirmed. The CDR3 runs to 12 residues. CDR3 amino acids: CASGRGRDEQFF.

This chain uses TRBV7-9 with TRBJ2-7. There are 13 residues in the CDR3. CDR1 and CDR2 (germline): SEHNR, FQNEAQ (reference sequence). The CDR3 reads CASASRLSYEQYF.

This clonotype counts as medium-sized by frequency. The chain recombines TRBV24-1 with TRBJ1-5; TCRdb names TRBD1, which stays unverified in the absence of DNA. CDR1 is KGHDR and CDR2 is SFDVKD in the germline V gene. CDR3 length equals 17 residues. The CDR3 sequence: CATSDRDRHQMDQPQHF.

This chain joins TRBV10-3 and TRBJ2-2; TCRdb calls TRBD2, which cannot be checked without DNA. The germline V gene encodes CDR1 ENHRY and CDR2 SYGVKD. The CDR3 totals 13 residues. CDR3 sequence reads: CATKRENTGELFF.

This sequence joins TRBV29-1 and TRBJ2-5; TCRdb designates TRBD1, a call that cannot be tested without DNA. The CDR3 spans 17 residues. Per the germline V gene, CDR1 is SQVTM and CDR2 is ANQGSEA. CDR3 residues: CSCFGTRPGEIKETQYF.

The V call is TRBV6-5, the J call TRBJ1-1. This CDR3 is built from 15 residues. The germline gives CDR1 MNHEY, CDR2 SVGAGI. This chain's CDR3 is CASSYSKGRYGEAFF.